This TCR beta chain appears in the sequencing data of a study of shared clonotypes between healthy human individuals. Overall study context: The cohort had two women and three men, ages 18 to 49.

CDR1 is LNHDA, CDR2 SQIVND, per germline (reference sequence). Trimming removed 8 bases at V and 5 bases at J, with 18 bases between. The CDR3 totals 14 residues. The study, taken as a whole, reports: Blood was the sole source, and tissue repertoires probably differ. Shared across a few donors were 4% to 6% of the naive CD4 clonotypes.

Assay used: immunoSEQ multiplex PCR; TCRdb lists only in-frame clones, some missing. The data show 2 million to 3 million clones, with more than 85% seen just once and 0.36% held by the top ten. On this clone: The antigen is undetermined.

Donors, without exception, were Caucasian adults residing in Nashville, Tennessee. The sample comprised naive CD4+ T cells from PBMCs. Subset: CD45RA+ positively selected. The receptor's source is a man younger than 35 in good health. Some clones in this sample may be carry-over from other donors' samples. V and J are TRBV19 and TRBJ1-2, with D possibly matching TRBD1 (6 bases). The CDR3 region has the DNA TGTGCCAGTGCCACCGGGACAACCTCTTATGGCTACACCTTC. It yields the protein CASATGTTSYGYTF.